Shown below are 31 T cell receptor beta chains from a single sample sequenced in a study of cytomegalovirus exposure and HLA in healthy donors. The PCR had 60 Vbeta and 13 Jbeta primers. Libraries were prepared by immunoSEQ multiplex PCR; TCRdb keeps only in-frame clonotypes and omits some of them. The top ten clones hold 3% to 4.5% of a sample with over 150,000 clones, 60% to 80% of them seen once. The sample consisted of PBMCs. All receptors come from a man in his thirties or forties in good health and CMV-seropositive.

V is TRBV7-3 and J is TRBJ1-1; 7 bases fit TRBD1. In germline, CDR1 is SGHTA, CDR2 FQGTGA. The J segment lost 5 bases and the V segment lost 4 bases, leaving 10 bases of the junction unmatched. The CDR3 contains 15 residues. The CDR3 sequence: CASSSGRGRGTEAFF. In DNA form, the CDR3 reads TGTGCCAGCAGCTCCGGTCGTGGCAGGGGGACTGAAGCTTTCTTT.

The rearrangement joins TRBV10-3 to TRBJ1-6, with D perhaps matching TRBD1 (6 bases). CDR3 length: 15 residues. V lost 0 bases to trimming and J lost 8 bases, with 11 bases between them. Germline loops: CDR1 ENHRY, CDR2 SYGVKD. CDR3 bases: TGTGCCATCAGTGAGTCGAAGCAGGGGTATTCACCCCTCCACTTT. Its translation is CAISESKQGYSPLHF.

This chain links TRBV5-1 with TRBJ1-2, with 8 bases matching TRBD1. Germline V CDR1 and CDR2: SGHRS, YFSETQ. J lost 4 bases, V lost 2 bases, and 7 bases had no gene match. This CDR3 comprises 15 residues. The DNA of the CDR3 is TGCGCCAGCAGCTTAACCGGGACAGGACGCTATGGCTACACCTTC. As protein: CASSLTGTGRYGYTF.

The chain joins TRBV10-3 to TRBJ2-3, with 7 bases lining up with TRBD1. The CDR3 contains 13 residues. In germline, CDR1 is ENHRY, CDR2 SYGVKD. With 6 bases clipped from V and 0 bases from J, the junction kept 0 bases outside the gene matches. The CDR3 region is CAIRGQSTDTQYF. For the CDR3, the DNA is TGTGCCATCAGGGGACAGAGCACAGATACGCAGTATTTT.

The rearrangement links TRBV6-5 to TRBJ1-1; D is perhaps TRBD1 (5 bases). This CDR3 comprises 14 residues. The V gene lost 7 bases and the J gene lost 4 bases, with 16 bases spanning the gap. Germline V gene lookup returns CDR1 MNHEY and CDR2 SVGAGI. The CDR3, as DNA: TGTGCCAGCACACAGGTTTTCACCGGCACTGAAGCTTTCTTT. Amino acid sequence: CASTQVFTGTEAFF.

The rearrangement uses TRBV4-1 and TRBJ2-1; 11 bases are shared with TRBD1. The CDR3 has 18 amino acids. With 3 bases clipped from V and 7 bases from J, the junction kept 14 bases outside the gene matches. CDR1 MGHRA and CDR2 YSYEKL come from the germline V gene. Written as DNA, the CDR3 is TGCGCCAGCAGCCAGCTCACCCTTGGACAGGGGGCGCGAAATGAGCAGTTCTTC. Amino acids: CASSQLTLGQGARNEQFF.

The CDR3 DNA reads TGTGCCAGCAGCTTAGTTCATCGGGGACAGGGAACTTCACCCCTCCACTTT. Translated: CASSLVHRGQGTSPLHF. V gene TRBV7-2 combines with J gene TRBJ1-6; 9 bases match TRBD1. V was clipped by 1 base and J by 9 bases; unmatched bases: 10. Germline CDR1 is SGHTA and CDR2 is FQGNSA. The CDR3 runs 17 residues.

The V and J genes are TRBV29-1 and TRBJ1-2; 7 nucleotides line up with TRBD1. V dropped 8 bases and J dropped 7; count of bases not matched to a gene: 13. Germline CDR1 and CDR2: SQVTM and ANQGSEA. This CDR3 spans 13 amino acids. For the CDR3, the DNA is TGCAGCTACCAACAGGGGATTTATGGTGGCTACACCTTC. Translating gives CSYQQGIYGGYTF.

The chain joins TRBV7-3 to TRBJ2-7; D gene uncertain. Per the germline V gene, CDR1 is SGHTA and CDR2 is FQGTGA. V was pared by 2 bases and J by 0 bases, with 8 bases between. This CDR3 is 14 amino acids long. In nucleotides, the CDR3 is TGTGCCAGCAGCTTAGATGGCAGCTCCTACGAGCAGTACTTC. This encodes CASSLDGSSYEQYF.

The rearrangement joins TRBV7-6 to TRBJ2-7; D might be TRBD2 (7 bases). CDR3 length: 15 amino acids. The germline CDR1 and CDR2 sequences are SGHVS and FNYEAQ. V was clipped by 5 bases and J by 2 bases, with 16 bases between them. The CDR3 region has the DNA TGTGCCAGCAGCCCGGGGGCTAGCGGTCCCTACGAGCAGTACTTC. It encodes CASSPGASGPYEQYF.

CDR3: CASSLLGLAYNEQFF. DNA for the CDR3: TGCGCCAGCAGCCTTCTGGGACTAGCCTACAATGAGCAGTTCTTC. J is TRBJ2-1 and V is TRBV4-1, with TRBD2 matching over 8 bases. The V gene's germline CDR1 is MGHRA and CDR2 YSYEKL. J was trimmed by 2 bases and V by 4 bases; bases with no gene match: 4. The CDR3 loop spans 15 amino acids.

V is TRBV19 and J is TRBJ1-5; a possible D gene is TRBD1 (5 bases). The CDR3 has 14 residues. Trimming removed 4 bases from V and 4 bases from J, with 11 bases in between. Germline CDR1 and CDR2: LNHDA and SQIVND (reference sequence). The CDR3 DNA sequence: TGTGCCAGTAGTACGGTAGGGGCAAATCAGCCCCAGCATTTT. Its protein is CASSTVGANQPQHF. Full variable domain (missing parts from reference TRBV19 and TRBJ1-5): DGGITQSPKYLFRKEGQNVTLSCEQNLNHDAMYWYRQDPGQGLRLIYYSQIVNDFQKGDIAEGYSVSREKKESFPLTVTSAQKNPTAFYLCASSTVGANQPQHFGDGTRLSIL.

This clone was found once. This chain joins TRBV28 and TRBJ1-4; the match to TRBD1 covers 12 bases. The CDR3 has 15 residues. Germline-derived CDR1 and CDR2 are MDHEN and SYDVKM. The junction had 8 bases not matched to a gene; V was cut back by 7 bases and J by 8 bases. CDR3 amino acids: CASTPGDRGQEKLFF. The CDR3 nucleotides read TGTGCCAGCACCCCAGGGGACAGGGGGCAAGAAAAACTGTTTTTT. Combining the CDR3 with reference TRBV28 and TRBJ1-4 gives the whole variable domain DVKVTQSSRYLVKRTGEKVFLECVQDMDHENMFWYRQDPGLGLRLIYFSYDVKMKEKGDIPEGYSVSREKKERFSLILESASTNQTSMYLCASTPGDRGQEKLFFGSGTQLSVL.

This chain connects TRBV5-4 to TRBJ1-1; D might be TRBD1 (5 bases). Deletions cut 0 bases from V and 4 bases from J, with 13 bases between. Germline values: CDR1 SGHNT, CDR2 YYREEE (reference sequence). The CDR3 consists of 15 residues. The CDR3 bases are TGTGCCAGCAGCTTGGGGGGAGGGACCTCCACTGAAGCTTTCTTT. It specifies CASSLGGGTSTEAFF.

V and J are TRBV6-4 and TRBJ1-5; 7 bases are shared with TRBD1. The V segment lost 3 bases and the J segment 2 bases; nucleotides outside the gene matches: 4. Germline lookup yields CDR1 MRHNA and CDR2 SNTAGT. This CDR3 has 15 amino acids. For the CDR3, the DNA is TGTGCCAGCAGTGAAACAGGGGAGGGCAATCAGCCCCAGCATTTT. The encoded protein is CASSETGEGNQPQHF.

V and J are TRBV9 and TRBJ2-5, with 13 positions matching TRBD2. This CDR3 is 16 amino acids long. Per germline, CDR1 SGDLS and CDR2 YYNGEE. The trim removed 3 bases at V and 2 bases at J, leaving 4 bases unmatched. CDR3 protein: CASSGLAGGKQETQYF. The CDR3 bases are TGTGCCAGCAGCGGACTAGCGGGGGGCAAACAAGAGACCCAGTACTTC.

The chain has TRBV18 and TRBJ1-2; D unclear. The germline V gene has CDR1 KGHSH and CDR2 LQKENI. The CDR3 length is 14 residues. The V gene lost 0 bases and the J gene lost 2 bases, with 7 bases spanning the gap. The CDR3 sequence is CASSPPIRNYGYTF. The CDR3 nucleotides are TGTGCCAGCTCACCACCGATACGGAACTATGGCTACACCTTC. Based on the CDR3 plus reference TRBV18 and TRBJ1-2, the full variable domain is NAGVMQNPRHLVRRRGQEARLRCSPMKGHSHVYWYRQLPEEGLKFMVYLQKENIIDESGMPKERFSAEFPKEGPSILRIQQVVRGDSAAYFCASSPPIRNYGYTFGSGTRLTVV.

CDR3 DNA: TGTGCCAGCAGCCATCAGGGGGATAATTATCAGCCCCAGCATTTT. Amino acids: CASSHQGDNYQPQHF. The chain couples TRBV7-9 to TRBJ1-5; 7 nucleotides match TRBD1. Germline V lookup: CDR1 SEHNR, CDR2 FQNEAQ (reference sequence). CDR3 length: 15 residues. Unmatched junction bases numbered 9, after V lost 5 bases and J lost 5 bases.

The chain recombines TRBV28 with TRBJ1-1, with a tentative D call TRBD1 (6 bases). Germline loops: CDR1 MDHEN, CDR2 SYDVKM. V dropped 5 bases and J dropped 11 bases, with 21 bases sitting between them. This CDR3 has 14 residues. The CDR3 DNA sequence: TGTGCCAGCAGTACATCCGACAGGACAAACCGGGCTTTCTTT. This codes for CASSTSDRTNRAFF.

Written as DNA, the CDR3 is TGCGCCAGCAGCTTGGAACTTGAGCAGTTCTTC. Protein sequence: CASSLELEQFF. This sequence joins TRBV5-1 and TRBJ2-1; D uncertain. This CDR3 contains 11 residues. CDR1 is SGHRS and CDR2 is YFSETQ in the germline V gene. Trimming left V 0 bases short and J 9 bases short, with 4 bases between.

The chain is built from TRBV4-3 and TRBJ2-5; perhaps TRBD1 as D (5 bases). Germline V gene sequence: CDR1 LGHNA, CDR2 YSLEER. V gave up 4 bases and J gave up 0 bases, with 6 bases separating them. This CDR3 has 13 amino acids. The CDR3 region is CASSRQHQETQYF. CDR3 sequence (DNA): TGCGCCAGCAGCCGACAGCACCAAGAGACCCAGTACTTC.

This clone appeared a single time. This rearrangement joins TRBV9 to TRBJ1-5, with D hard to call. This CDR3 has 15 amino acids. Between the trimmed V and J ends, which lost 4 bases and 6 bases, there was a span of 17 bases. Germline CDR1 SGDLS, CDR2 YYNGEE. For the CDR3, the DNA is TGTGCCAGCAGCACGGACGGGGTGGGAAGTCAGCCCCAGCATTTT. Translated: CASSTDGVGSQPQHF.

The CDR3, as DNA: TGTGCCAGCAGCTTGAACCTGCGGGGGTGGGATGAGCAGTTCTTC. This codes for CASSLNLRGWDEQFF. The V gene is TRBV5-6, the J gene TRBJ2-1, with TRBD2 matching over 7 bases. Germline assignment: CDR1 SGHDT and CDR2 YYEEEE. This CDR3 region has 15 residues. With V trimmed by 1 base and J by 8 bases, 9 bases remained unmatched.

The V gene is TRBV18, the J gene TRBJ1-5, with TRBD1 matching 10 bases. Germline V lookup: CDR1 KGHSH, CDR2 LQKENI. This CDR3 is 17 amino acids long. Losses at the gene ends were 2 bases for V and 7 bases for J; bases not matched to a gene: 11. CDR3: CASSPSAGTGAGQPQHF. The CDR3 bases are TGTGCCAGCTCACCATCGGCGGGGACAGGGGCTGGGCAGCCCCAGCATTTT.

This clone was seen a single time. The chain is built from TRBV6-6 and TRBJ2-7; TRBD1 matches 7 bases. CDR1 is MNHNY and CDR2 is SVGAGI in the germline V gene (reference sequence). The junction had 11 bases not matched to a gene; V was cut back by 7 bases and J by 2 bases. This CDR3 spans 15 amino acids. The CDR3 region is CASNPLGQKAYEQYF. The CDR3 DNA follows: TGTGCCAGCAACCCATTGGGACAGAAAGCCTACGAGCAGTACTTC.

The chain carries TRBV6-5 and TRBJ1-2, with 8 bases identical to TRBD1. J lost 3 bases, V lost 4 bases, and 1 base had no gene match. This CDR3 has 13 residues. Germline V gives CDR1 MNHEY, CDR2 SVGAGI. The CDR3 loop reads CASSSTGDYGYTF. DNA of the CDR3: TGTGCCAGCAGTTCGACAGGGGACTATGGCTACACCTTC.

Concerning this clone itself: Other DNA sequences in this specimen translate into the identical CDR3. The CDR3: CASSSGVMNTEAFF. CDR3 DNA sequence: TGTGCCAGCAGCTCAGGGGTTATGAACACTGAAGCTTTCTTT. This sequence joins TRBV7-9 and TRBJ1-1, with a weak D call TRBD1 (6 bases). V gave up 4 bases and J gave up 0 bases, with 9 bases separating them. Germline loops: CDR1 SEHNR, CDR2 FQNEAQ (reference sequence). This CDR3 has 14 residues.

The V call is TRBV5-6, the J call TRBJ2-7; 7 bases match TRBD2. Unmatched junction bases numbered 6, after V lost 0 bases and J lost 3 bases. Looked up from germline, CDR1 is SGHDT and CDR2 is YYEEEE. CDR3 length equals 15 residues. This CDR3 reads CASSLGLAIGYEQYF. The DNA for the CDR3 is TGTGCCAGCAGCTTGGGACTAGCAATTGGCTACGAGCAGTACTTC.

The rearrangement links TRBV28 to TRBJ2-5, with D possibly matching TRBD2 (7 bases). Deletions cut 7 bases from V and 4 bases from J, with 13 bases between. This CDR3 comprises 13 residues. CDR1 and CDR2 from the germline V gene are MDHEN and SYDVKM. The CDR3 spells CASTPRGAETQYF. The CDR3 DNA is TGTGCCAGCACGCCCCGGGGGGCAGAGACCCAGTACTTC.

The rearrangement links TRBV4-2 to TRBJ1-3; D unresolved. Trimming took off 0 bases at V and 2 bases at J, with 11 bases between the two ends. This CDR3 has 16 residues. Germline V gene sequence: CDR1 LGHNA, CDR2 YNFKEQ. The CDR3 DNA reads TGTGCCAGCAGCCAAGATTTGGGGAGCGCTGGAAACACCATATATTTT. This encodes CASSQDLGSAGNTIYF.

CDR3 coding DNA: TGTGCCAGCAGCCCGCAGCGGGGGGCCTCCTACGAGCAGTACTTC. Translation: CASSPQRGASYEQYF. The chain has TRBV11-2 and TRBJ2-7; 9 bases agree with TRBD2. Germline lookup yields CDR1 SGHAT and CDR2 FQNNGV. There are 15 residues in the CDR3. With 5 bases clipped from V and 0 bases from J, the junction kept 5 bases outside the gene matches.